What follows is one T cell receptor (beta chain) and its context. Its antigen is still unknown. This record belongs to a study of identical twins. Findings and limits, study-wide: Modelling underestimated the level of out-of-frame TCR alpha sharing observed in monozygotic twins.

Each CDR3 protein gets one entry after TCRdb re-called the 5' RACE reads with MiXCR. This sample has some 560,000 distinct CDR3 sequences, with more than 9% found just once. This CDR3 spans 15 amino acids. The germline V and J ends were trimmed by 7 bases and 4 bases, with 19 bases remaining between them. Germline CDR1 MDHEN, CDR2 SYDVKM. The data also belong to a second study, concerning yellow fever vaccine responses in identical twins.

The sequence was obtained from a young woman in good health. This chain joins TRBV28 and TRBJ1-2, with D possibly matching TRBD1 (6 bases). The sample consisted of PBMCs. CDR3 amino acids: CASIIKGGQSYGYTF. In DNA form, the CDR3 reads TGTGCCAGCATCATTAAAGGGGGACAATCCTATGGCTACACCTTC.